Below are 3 T cell receptor beta chains sequenced from a single sample in a study of cytomegalovirus exposure and HLA in healthy donors (dated by TCRdb to 2016 to 2017). Libraries were constructed by the immunoSEQ multiplex PCR assay. For the multiplex PCR, a mixture combining 60 forward primers for TCR Vbeta segments and 13 reverse primers for TCR Jbeta segments was used. TCRdb's version of the immuneACCESS table is confined to in-frame rearrangements and falls short of the full clone set. An unresolved V gene accounts for under half of the shortfall where checked; the remainder is of unknown origin. The sample contains fewer than 100,000 clones, around 84% of them found a single time. Roughly 4.3% of the sample is taken by the ten largest. Sequencing input: PBMCs. The receptors come from a woman between 40 and 55 years old in good health and CMV-seropositive.

This clone was seen only a few times. The chain uses TRBV14 and TRBJ2-7; D is possibly TRBD1 (6 bases). Germline-derived CDR1 and CDR2 are SGHDN and FVKESK. V dropped 5 bases and J dropped 2 bases, with 10 bases sitting between them. This CDR3 comprises 13 residues. DNA for the CDR3: TGTGCCAGCAGCAAGGACAGACCCTACGAGCAGTACTTC. It is translated as CASSKDRPYEQYF. Supplemented by reference TRBV14 and TRBJ2-7, the full variable domain reads EAGVTQFPSHSVIEKGQTVTLRCDPISGHDNLYWYRRVMGKEIKFLLHFVKESKQDESGMPNNRFLAERTGGTYSTLKVQPAELEDSGVYFCASSKDRPYEQYFGPGTRLTVT.

This chain uses TRBV6-4 with TRBJ2-1; 11 bases match TRBD2. The germline CDR1 and CDR2 sequences are MRHNA and SNTAGT. With 0 bases clipped from V and 6 bases from J, the junction kept 1 base outside the gene matches. The CDR3 is 15 residues long. The CDR3 nucleotides read TGTGCCAGCAGTGACTCTAGCGGGGGGGTCAATGAGCAGTTCTTC. Its protein product is CASSDSSGGVNEQFF.

This chain uses TRBV15 with TRBJ1-2; D is perhaps TRBD1 (6 bases). V lost 1 base and J lost 7, with 16 bases in between. CDR3 length: 15 residues. Germline CDR1 and CDR2: LNHNV and YYDKDF (reference sequence). The CDR3 region is CATSRGQADDGGYTF. CDR3 sequence (DNA): TGTGCCACCAGCAGAGGACAGGCTGATGACGGTGGCTACACCTTC.